These 24 T cell receptor beta chains were sequenced from one sample in a study of early T cells in non-severe SARS-CoV-2 infection. TCRdb re-derived calls from the 5' RACE reads in MiXCR, one entry per CDR3 protein. The sample records about 48,000 distinct CDR3 sequences, approximately 13% being singletons. Sequenced: whole blood. The receptors stem from an adult who was a healthcare worker with PCR-confirmed SARS-CoV-2 infection or an uninfected control (not recorded which).

The table lists this clonotype with a few counts. The rearrangement links TRBV2 to TRBJ1-2, with 8 nucleotides matching TRBD1. CDR3 length equals 14 residues. The germline V gene encodes CDR1 SNHLY and CDR2 FYNNEI. Losses at the gene ends were 8 bases for V and 6 bases for J; bases not matched to a gene: 11. The CDR3 region is CASSQSGGLDGYTF. In nucleotides, the CDR3 is TGTGCCAGCTCACAGTCAGGGGGCCTCGATGGCTACACCTTC.

This clonotype was seen a few times. CDR3 sequence: CASSLIGKDTEAFF. CDR3 nucleotides: TGTGCCAGCAGCTTAATTGGGAAGGACACTGAAGCTTTCTTT. The chain couples TRBV7-3 to TRBJ1-1, with no clear D. Germline CDR1 and CDR2: SGHTA and FQGTGA. The germline V and J ends were trimmed by 1 base and 3 bases, with 9 bases remaining between them. The CDR3 is 14 residues long.

V is TRBV7-9 and J is TRBJ1-2; tentatively, D is TRBD1 (6 bases). Germline lookup yields CDR1 SEHNR and CDR2 FQNEAQ (reference sequence). Trimming removed 1 base from V and 13 bases from J, with 13 bases in between. The CDR3 totals 12 residues. CDR3: CASSLVSGASTF. The DNA for the CDR3 is TGTGCCAGCAGCTTAGTTTCGGGGGCCTCCACCTTC.

The CDR3 DNA is TGCGCCAGCAGCTCCCCCACTGAAGCTTTCTTT. Amino acids: CASSSPTEAFF. The V gene is TRBV5-1, the J gene TRBJ1-1; no definite D call. V shed 3 bases and J shed 4 bases, with 4 bases lying between them. Germline V gives CDR1 SGHRS, CDR2 YFSETQ. The CDR3 has 11 amino acids.

This rearrangement joins TRBV3-1 to TRBJ2-7; 9 nucleotides match TRBD2. With V trimmed by 4 bases and J by 3 bases, 4 bases remained unmatched. Germline values: CDR1 LGHDT, CDR2 YNNKEL (reference sequence). CDR3 length equals 14 residues. CDR3 nucleotides: TGTGCCAGCAGCCCGGGACTAGCCCGCTACGAGCAGTACTTC. The encoded protein is CASSPGLARYEQYF.

This rearrangement joins TRBV5-8 to TRBJ2-6, with D unresolved. Trimming cost V 0 bases and J 0 bases, with 7 bases left between them. This CDR3 region has 16 residues. Germline CDR1 reads SGHTS; CDR2 reads YDEGEE. Here the CDR3 reads CASSLAIFSGANVLTF. The CDR3 DNA follows: TGTGCCAGCAGCTTGGCGATCTTCTCTGGGGCCAACGTCCTGACTTTC.

V is TRBV16 and J is TRBJ2-5; D call uncertain. Trimming left V 2 bases short and J 2 bases short, with 12 bases between. This CDR3 contains 15 residues. Germline-derived CDR1 and CDR2 are KGHSY and FQNENV. CDR3 nucleotide sequence: TGTGCCAGCAGCCAAGAACTCCCACAGCAAGAGACCCAGTACTTC. It is translated as CASSQELPQQETQYF.

This clonotype was seen many times. The V and J genes are TRBV11-2 and TRBJ1-2; D gene ambiguous. Per the germline V gene, CDR1 is SGHAT and CDR2 is FQNNGV. Trimming pared 1 base from V and 4 bases from J, leaving 13 bases between. The CDR3 covers 15 residues. The CDR3 here is CASSLARPGGYGYTF. The CDR3 DNA follows: TGTGCCAGCAGCTTAGCTAGGCCGGGAGGCTATGGCTACACCTTC.

This clonotype has ten or more counts. The genes are TRBV6-6 and TRBJ1-1, with no clear D. This CDR3 spans 12 amino acids. The germline V and J ends were trimmed by 2 bases and 1 base, with 2 bases remaining between them. CDR1 and CDR2 from the germline V gene are MNHNY and SVGAGI (reference sequence). The CDR3 is CASSYENTEAFF. The CDR3 coding sequence is TGTGCCAGCAGTTACGAGAACACTGAAGCTTTCTTT.

This clonotype was detected ten times or more. This chain links TRBV7-6 with TRBJ2-5, with a tentative D call TRBD1 (5 bases). CDR1 and CDR2 (germline): SGHVS, FNYEAQ. The CDR3 runs 13 residues. V was shortened by 5 bases and J by 3 bases, with 10 bases between the two germline ends. The CDR3 region has the DNA TGTGCCAGCAGCCAACGCAGGGAAGAGACCCAGTACTTC. It specifies CASSQRREETQYF.

This clonotype was recorded many times. The J gene is TRBJ2-3, the V gene TRBV18; the D is unclear. V was shortened by 3 bases and J by 2 bases, with 6 bases between the two germline ends. Per the germline V gene, CDR1 is KGHSH and CDR2 is LQKENI. The CDR3 is 13 residues long. In DNA form, the CDR3 reads TGTGCCAGCTCACCGGGGTCCACAGATACGCAGTATTTT. Its translation: CASSPGSTDTQYF. Supplemented by reference TRBV18 and TRBJ2-3, the full variable domain reads NAGVMQNPRHLVRRRGQEARLRCSPMKGHSHVYWYRQLPEEGLKFMVYLQKENIIDESGMPKERFSAEFPKEGPSILRIQQVVRGDSAAYFCASSPGSTDTQYFGPGTRLTVL.

This clonotype showed up many times. The V call is TRBV12-3 or TRBV12-4, the J call TRBJ2-3, with D tentatively TRBD1 (5 bases). Trimming stripped 5 bases from V and 5 bases from J, with 14 bases between. CDR3 length: 14 residues. This CDR3 reads CASSPIWGRDTQYF. In DNA, the CDR3 is TGTGCCAGCAGTCCTATTTGGGGCCGAGATACGCAGTATTTT.

This clonotype was detected only a few times. The rearrangement joins TRBV7-6 to TRBJ1-1, with D hard to call. Trimming removed 5 bases from V and 0 bases from J, with 7 bases in between. Germline loops: CDR1 SGHVS, CDR2 FNYEAQ. The CDR3 runs 13 residues. CDR3 loop: CASSPRLNTEAFF. The DNA of the CDR3 is TGTGCCAGCAGCCCCCGACTGAACACTGAAGCTTTCTTT.

This clonotype has just a few counts. The chain employs TRBV14 and TRBJ1-3; possibly TRBD1 for D (6 bases). Germline-derived CDR1 and CDR2 are SGHDN and FVKESK. The V and J ends lost 1 base and 0 bases respectively, with 13 bases between them. The CDR3 loop spans 17 amino acids. CDR3 residues: CASSQVQGYFSGNTIYF. The CDR3, as DNA: TGTGCCAGCAGCCAAGTGCAGGGGTACTTCTCTGGAAACACCATATATTTT.

The chain uses TRBV6-5 and TRBJ1-1; tentative D call: TRBD1 (5 bases). The length of the CDR3 is 15 residues. Germline V lookup: CDR1 MNHEY, CDR2 SVGAGI. The V end was cut by 5 bases, the J end by 6 bases, with 19 bases between. The CDR3 DNA sequence: TGTGCCAGCAGTCGGGGCCTCCGAACGGGTCCTGAAGCTTTCTTT. Translation gives CASSRGLRTGPEAFF.

In this sample, this clonotype turned up many times. The rearrangement uses TRBV10-3 and TRBJ2-3; 9 nucleotides agree with TRBD1. CDR3 length equals 14 residues. Unmatched junction bases numbered 5, after V lost 2 bases and J lost 8 bases. The germline V gene encodes CDR1 ENHRY and CDR2 SYGVKD. CDR3 region: CAISEAGQGPTQYF. In nucleotides, the CDR3 is TGTGCCATCAGTGAGGCGGGACAGGGCCCTACGCAGTATTTT.

This clonotype came up many times. The chain combines TRBV20-1 with TRBJ2-3; 9 nucleotides align to TRBD2. Germline values: CDR1 DFQATT, CDR2 SNEGSKA (reference sequence). The CDR3 extends over 19 amino acids. CDR3 loop: CIPDARGHRLAGRTDTQYF. The CDR3 DNA reads TGCATACCGGATGCTAGGGGGCACCGGCTAGCGGGGAGAACAGATACGCAGTATTTT.

This clonotype was recorded many times. The chain recombines TRBV18 with TRBJ1-1; 10 bases are shared with TRBD1. The CDR3 is 15 residues long. V lost 5 bases, J lost 4 bases, and 7 bases stayed unmatched. Looked up from germline, CDR1 is KGHSH and CDR2 is LQKENI. CDR3 coding DNA: TGTGCCAGCTCAACCTTAGGACAGGGGGTCACTGAAGCTTTCTTT. It codes for CASSTLGQGVTEAFF.

This clonotype was counted between two and nine times. This chain joins TRBV20-1 and TRBJ2-3; 8 bases are a match to TRBD2. Losses at the gene ends were 6 bases for V and 2 bases for J; bases not matched to a gene: 16. The CDR3 totals 17 residues. CDR1 and CDR2 (germline): DFQATT, SNEGSKA (reference sequence). For the CDR3, the DNA is TGCAGTGCCCTAGGATTAGCGGGACTAGAACTCACAGATACGCAGTATTTT. Translation: CSALGLAGLELTDTQYF.

This clonotype was picked up many times. The gene calls are TRBV11-2 and TRBJ2-1, with D hard to call. V lost 3 bases and J 1 base, leaving 10 bases between the germline ends. The CDR3 sequence is 15 residues long. Germline CDR1 reads SGHAT; CDR2 reads FQNNGV. CDR3 protein: CASSFPSASYNEQFF. CDR3 DNA sequence: TGTGCCAGCAGCTTTCCCAGCGCGTCCTACAATGAGCAGTTCTTC.

The rearrangement joins TRBV28 to TRBJ2-2, with 9 bases lining up with TRBD2. CDR1 and CDR2 (germline): MDHEN, SYDVKM. Trimming cost V 3 bases and J 6 bases; bases outside gene matches: 5. The length of the CDR3 is 15 residues. CDR3 residues: CASSFRTSAAGELFF. CDR3 sequence (DNA): TGTGCCAGCAGTTTCCGGACTAGCGCGGCCGGGGAGCTGTTTTTT.

The chain recombines TRBV20-1 with TRBJ2-3, with TRBD2 matching 7 bases. J gave up 1 base and V 3 bases, and 4 bases lay outside the gene matches. The V gene's germline CDR1 is DFQATT and CDR2 SNEGSKA (reference sequence). The CDR3 sequence is 14 residues long. The chain's CDR3 is CSASERGGTDTQYF. In nucleotides, the CDR3 is TGCAGTGCTAGTGAGCGGGGCGGCACAGATACGCAGTATTTT.

This clonotype was counted at least ten times. The V call is TRBV11-2, the J call TRBJ2-1; possible D gene TRBD1, 5 bases. The CDR3 spans 21 residues. Trimming cost V 5 bases and J 3 bases, with 32 bases left between them. The germline gives CDR1 SGHAT, CDR2 FQNNGV. The CDR3 region is CASSPLGGELAVGQGYNEQFF. For the CDR3, the DNA is TGTGCCAGCAGCCCCTTAGGTGGAGAGTTGGCGGTGGGCCAGGGCTACAATGAGCAGTTCTTC.

The chain employs TRBV7-2 and TRBJ2-5, with TRBD1 as a possible D gene (6 bases). V lost 4 bases, J lost 0 bases, and 24 bases lay in between. Germline lookup yields CDR1 SGHTA and CDR2 FQGNSA. The CDR3 has 19 residues. For the CDR3, the DNA is TGTGCCAGCAGCTCATCGTCTACAGGGTACCTTCTGTACCAAGAGACCCAGTACTTC. This encodes CASSSSSTGYLLYQETQYF.